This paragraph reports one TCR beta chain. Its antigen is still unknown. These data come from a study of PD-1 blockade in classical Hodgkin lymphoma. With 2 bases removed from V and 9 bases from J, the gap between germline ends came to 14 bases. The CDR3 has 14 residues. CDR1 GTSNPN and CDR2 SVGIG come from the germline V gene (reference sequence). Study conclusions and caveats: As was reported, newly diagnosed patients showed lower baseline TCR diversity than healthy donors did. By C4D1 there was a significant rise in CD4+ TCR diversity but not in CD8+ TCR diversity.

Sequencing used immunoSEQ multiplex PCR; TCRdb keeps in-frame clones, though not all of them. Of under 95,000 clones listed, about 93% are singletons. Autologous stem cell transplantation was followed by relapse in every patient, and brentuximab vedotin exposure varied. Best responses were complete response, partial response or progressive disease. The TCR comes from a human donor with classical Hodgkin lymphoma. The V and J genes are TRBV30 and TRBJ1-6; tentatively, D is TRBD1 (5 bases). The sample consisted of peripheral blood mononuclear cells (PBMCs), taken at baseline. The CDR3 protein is CAWSRDRAVSPLHF. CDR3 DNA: TGTGCCTGGAGTCGGGACCGGGCGGTTTCACCCCTCCACTTT.